This passage covers 21 T cell receptor beta chains from one sample sequenced in a study of blood T cell repertoires in COVID-19. Clones were sequenced by immunoSEQ multiplex PCR, and TCRdb holds only the in-frame ones, with some missing. The data show 25,000 to 30,000 clones, around 90% seen once. The sample taken for sequencing was peripheral blood. These receptors came from a human donor in a cohort sampled during active COVID-19.

This chain uses TRBV5-1 with TRBJ2-2; D perhaps matches TRBD1 (6 bases). This CDR3 is 17 amino acids long. V was clipped by 1 base and J by 2 bases, with 15 bases between them. Germline CDR1 is SGHRS and CDR2 is YFSETQ. This CDR3 reads CASSLSPTGSNTGELFF. The CDR3 DNA is TGCGCCAGCAGCTTGAGTCCCACAGGGAGTAACACCGGGGAGCTGTTTTTT.

The V and J genes are TRBV29-1 and TRBJ2-5, with D unresolved. Germline lookup yields CDR1 SQVTM and CDR2 ANQGSEA. V was clipped by 3 bases and J by 7 bases, with 9 bases between them. The CDR3 sequence is 11 residues long. CDR3 amino acids: CSVDSAATQYF. The CDR3 region has the DNA TGCAGCGTTGATTCGGCGGCGACCCAGTACTTC.

This rearrangement joins TRBV6-5 to TRBJ1-2; the D is unclear. Germline-derived CDR1 and CDR2 are MNHEY and SVGAGI. The CDR3 length is 13 residues. Trimming took 2 bases from V and 4 from J, leaving 8 bases between them. Written as DNA, the CDR3 is TGTGCCAGCAGTTACGAACAGCTCTATGGCTACACCTTC. Translated: CASSYEQLYGYTF.

The V gene is TRBV3-1 (or the pseudogene TRBV3-2), the J gene TRBJ2-1; 7 bases fit TRBD2. The CDR3 has 15 residues. The J segment lost 2 bases and the V segment lost 2 bases, leaving 3 bases of the junction unmatched. Germline V gene sequence: CDR1 LGHDT, CDR2 YNNKEL (reference sequence). CDR3 nucleotides: TGTGCCAGCAGCCAATCTAGCGGAGCCTACAATGAGCAGTTCTTC. It encodes CASSQSSGAYNEQFF.

This rearrangement joins TRBV30 to TRBJ2-7, with D uncertain. The CDR3 loop spans 13 amino acids. Germline V gene lookup returns CDR1 GTSNPN and CDR2 SVGIG (reference sequence). Trimming stripped 0 bases from V and 2 bases from J, with 8 bases between. The CDR3 sequence is CAWSVGGTYEQYF. The CDR3 DNA follows: TGTGCCTGGAGTGTAGGCGGTACCTACGAGCAGTACTTC. Variable domain in full (rest from reference TRBV30 and TRBJ2-7): SQTIHQWPATLVQPVGSPLSLECTVEGTSNPNLYWYRQAAGRGLQLLFYSVGIGQISSEVPQNLSASRPQDRQFILSSKKLLLSDSGFYLCAWSVGGTYEQYFGPGTRLTVT.

This chain uses TRBV5-1 with TRBJ2-7, with TRBD1 as a possible D gene (5 bases). Trimming left V 0 bases short and J 6 bases short, with 13 bases between. Germline lookup yields CDR1 SGHRS and CDR2 YFSETQ. This CDR3 comprises 14 residues. CDR3 residues: CASSLAGQGSEQYF. The CDR3 nucleotides read TGCGCCAGCAGCTTGGCGGGCCAGGGTTCCGAGCAGTACTTC. Together with reference TRBV5-1 and TRBJ2-7, the CDR3 gives the full variable domain: KAGVTQTPRYLIKTRGQQVTLSCSPISGHRSVSWYQQTPGQGLQFLFEYFSETQRNKGNFPGRFSGRQFSNSRSEMNVSTLELGDSALYLCASSLAGQGSEQYFGPGTRLTVT.

The V gene is TRBV7-2, the J gene TRBJ2-7; D might be TRBD1 (6 bases). Trimming took off 2 bases at V and 2 bases at J, with 10 bases between the two ends. This CDR3 is built from 14 residues. The germline V gene has CDR1 SGHTA and CDR2 FQGNSA. The chain's CDR3 is CASSLQQGAYEQYF. The CDR3 nucleotides read TGTGCCAGCAGCTTACAACAGGGCGCCTACGAGCAGTACTTC.

Only a few counts were recorded for this clone. This chain links TRBV10-2 with TRBJ2-2; D might be TRBD1 (6 bases). In germline, CDR1 is WSHSY, CDR2 SAAADI. The CDR3 has 13 residues. V gave up 6 bases and J gave up 7 bases, with 12 bases separating them. The DNA of the CDR3 is TGCGCCAGCAGGGAACAGGGTATCGGGGAGCTGTTTTTT. This codes for CASREQGIGELFF.

The chain carries TRBV6-1 and TRBJ1-5, with a possible D match to TRBD1 (5 bases). This CDR3 is 15 amino acids long. Between the trimmed V and J ends, which lost 1 base and 6 bases, there was a span of 13 bases. CDR1 and CDR2 from the germline V gene are MNHNS and SASEGT. CDR3 DNA: TGTGCCAGCAGTGAAGGACATGGGGACTTTCAGCCCCAGCATTTT. Translated, it gives CASSEGHGDFQPQHF.

The rearrangement uses TRBV5-4 and TRBJ2-4, with TRBD1 identical over 8 bases. CDR1 is SGHNT and CDR2 is YYREEE in the germline V gene (reference sequence). V trimming: 4 bases; J trimming: 6 bases; junction bases outside the gene matches: 9. CDR3 size: 15 residues. CDR3 protein: CASSVEPGGINIQYF. The CDR3 DNA reads as TGTGCCAGCAGCGTGGAGCCAGGGGGCATAAACATTCAGTACTTC.

This rearrangement joins TRBV19 to TRBJ2-2, with a possible D match to TRBD1 (6 bases). This CDR3 contains 16 residues. With 5 bases removed from V and 4 bases from J, the gap between germline ends came to 17 bases. The germline CDR1 and CDR2 sequences are LNHDA and SQIVND (reference sequence). This CDR3 reads CASSPSRGRGTGELFF. Here the CDR3 DNA reads TGTGCCAGTAGTCCAAGCAGGGGACGTGGCACCGGGGAGCTGTTTTTT.

V usage is TRBV24-1 and J usage is TRBJ1-4; the D gene is possibly TRBD1 (6 bases). With 9 bases removed from V and 8 bases from J, the gap between germline ends came to 15 bases. The CDR3 has 13 amino acids. Germline assignment: CDR1 KGHDR and CDR2 SFDVKD. For the CDR3, the DNA is TGTGCCACCCAAGGACAGCCAAGCGAAAAACTGTTTTTT. It is translated as CATQGQPSEKLFF.

The chain combines TRBV6-5 with TRBJ1-4, with TRBD1 as a possible D gene (6 bases). The germline CDR1 and CDR2 sequences are MNHEY and SVGAGI. The CDR3 has 14 amino acids. V was pared by 8 bases and J by 3 bases, with 13 bases between. The CDR3 nucleotides read TGTGCCAGCGCAACAGGGACGTCTAATGAAAAACTGTTTTTT. Its translation: CASATGTSNEKLFF.

The chain couples TRBV7-3 to TRBJ2-1; TRBD2 matches at 10 bases. The CDR3 has 16 amino acids. The V gene's germline CDR1 is SGHTA and CDR2 FQGTGA. Trimming at V came to 1 base and at J to 7 bases, leaving 7 bases not matched to a gene. CDR3 in DNA: TGTGCCAGCAGCTTAATGAGCGGGAGGGCCTCTAATGAGCAGTTCTTC. As protein: CASSLMSGRASNEQFF.

The chain couples TRBV10-3 to TRBJ1-2; weak D call: TRBD1 (6 bases). Germline V gene data show CDR1 as ENHRY and CDR2 as SYGVKD. V dropped 3 bases and J dropped 4 bases, with 12 bases sitting between them. This CDR3 spans 14 amino acids. CDR3 coding DNA: TGTGCCATCAGTGATCAGGGGATGGGCTATGGCTACACCTTC. It is translated as CAISDQGMGYGYTF.

V gene TRBV30 combines with J gene TRBJ1-6; D is unresolved. V shed 1 base and J shed 8 bases, with 21 bases lying between them. Germline CDR1 is GTSNPN and CDR2 is SVGIG (reference sequence). The CDR3 contains 17 residues. As DNA, the CDR3 is TGTGCCTGGAGTGCCCTCAATCCCACCCTCGAGCATTCACCCCTCCACTTT. Encoded protein: CAWSALNPTLEHSPLHF. The entire variable domain, with the rest obtained from reference TRBV30 and TRBJ1-6, is as follows: SQTIHQWPATLVQPVGSPLSLECTVEGTSNPNLYWYRQAAGRGLQLLFYSVGIGQISSEVPQNLSASRPQDRQFILSSKKLLLSDSGFYLCAWSALNPTLEHSPLHFGNGTRLTVT.

V is TRBV11-2 and J is TRBJ1-4; the match to TRBD1 covers 7 bases. Losses at the gene ends were 5 bases for V and 2 bases for J; bases not matched to a gene: 8. Looked up from germline, CDR1 is SGHAT and CDR2 is FQNNGV. This CDR3 comprises 16 residues. For the CDR3, the DNA is TGTGCCAGCAGCCCACAGGGGAGGCCGACTAATGAAAAACTGTTTTTT. Protein sequence: CASSPQGRPTNEKLFF. Full variable domain (rest looked up from reference TRBV11-2 and TRBJ1-4): EAGVAQSPRYKIIEKRQSVAFWCNPISGHATLYWYQQILGQGPKLLIQFQNNGVVDDSQLPKDRFSAERLKGVDSTLKIQPAKLEDSAVYLCASSPQGRPTNEKLFFGSGTQLSVL.

The V and J genes are TRBV6-4 and TRBJ1-4; D unresolved. This CDR3 has 13 residues. V was trimmed by 5 bases and J by 10 bases, leaving 14 bases between them. The V gene's germline CDR1 is MRHNA and CDR2 SNTAGT. DNA of the CDR3: TGTGCCAGCAGTCCGACCCTTGAGGGAAAACTGTTTTTT. It specifies CASSPTLEGKLFF.

This clone was counted once. The chain employs TRBV24-1 and TRBJ2-1; 8 positions agree with TRBD1. Trimming at V came to 2 bases and at J to 8 bases, leaving 10 bases not matched to a gene. The CDR3 runs to 16 residues. Germline V lookup: CDR1 KGHDR, CDR2 SFDVKD. As DNA, the CDR3 is TGTGCCACCAGTGATTCGAGGACAGGGTGGTTAGATGAGCAGTTCTTC. Residues: CATSDSRTGWLDEQFF.

CDR3 region: CSVQGSGNEKLFF. For the CDR3, the DNA is TGCAGCGTACAGGGGTCCGGTAATGAAAAACTGTTTTTT. The V and J genes are TRBV29-1 and TRBJ1-4; 7 nucleotides line up with TRBD1. The CDR3 consists of 13 residues. The V gene's germline CDR1 is SQVTM and CDR2 ANQGSEA. The V and J ends lost 6 bases and 4 bases, in that order; junction bases with no gene match: 5.

The chain links TRBV6-6 to TRBJ1-3; 8 bases are shared with TRBD1. J gave up 3 bases and V 2 bases, and 0 bases lay outside the gene matches. In germline, CDR1 is MNHNY, CDR2 SVGAGI (reference sequence). There are 14 residues in the CDR3. CDR3 DNA: TGTGCCAGCAGTTACGACAGGGGTGGAAACACCATATATTTT. Amino acid sequence: CASSYDRGGNTIYF.